These 5 T cell receptor beta chains were all obtained from the same sample, sequenced in a study of cytomegalovirus exposure and HLA in healthy donors. Primers for the PCR totalled 60 Vbeta and 13 Jbeta. Libraries were prepared by immunoSEQ multiplex PCR; TCRdb keeps only in-frame clonotypes and omits some of them. The sample lists about 160,000 clones, 80% occurring once. The specimen was PBMCs. The receptors derive from a human donor in good health.

The CDR3 region has the DNA TGCGCCAGCAGCCAAGATGGTAGGGGAGATACGCAGTATTTT. This gives the protein CASSQDGRGDTQYF. The chain links TRBV4-1 to TRBJ2-3, with D perhaps TRBD1 (5 bases). CDR3 size: 14 residues. Per the germline V gene, CDR1 is MGHRA and CDR2 is YSYEKL. V was pared by 0 bases and J by 5 bases, with 9 bases between.

Only a few counts were recorded for this clone. The gene calls are TRBV29-1 and TRBJ2-3, with D maybe TRBD2 (6 bases). The CDR3 consists of 15 residues. V dropped 5 bases and J dropped 2 bases, with 17 bases sitting between them. Germline V gene data show CDR1 as SQVTM and CDR2 as ANQGSEA. The CDR3 region is CSVKGLGGPTDTQYF. The CDR3, as DNA: TGCAGCGTTAAAGGGTTGGGGGGACCCACAGATACGCAGTATTTT.

This clone was picked up one time. The chain joins TRBV7-9 to TRBJ2-7; 7 positions match TRBD1. The CDR3 length is 14 residues. Germline V lookup: CDR1 SEHNR, CDR2 FQNEAQ (reference sequence). Trimming cost V 3 bases and J 4 bases; bases outside gene matches: 6. Here the CDR3 reads CASSFGTARYEQYF. In DNA form, the CDR3 reads TGTGCCAGCAGCTTTGGGACAGCAAGATACGAGCAGTACTTC.

This rearrangement joins TRBV7-3 to TRBJ2-6, with a weak D call TRBD2 (6 bases). Germline V gives CDR1 SGHTA, CDR2 FQGTGA. V was clipped by 4 bases and J by 0 bases, with 16 bases between them. This CDR3 has 18 amino acids. CDR3 in amino acids: CASSSSGVYSSGANVLTF. The CDR3, as DNA: TGTGCCAGCAGCTCTTCGGGGGTATACAGCTCTGGGGCCAACGTCCTGACTTTC.

This clone was seen just once. V and J are TRBV5-1 and TRBJ2-1, with 10 bases aligning to TRBD1. This CDR3 contains 14 residues. Trimming removed 5 bases from V and 7 bases from J; junction bases left unmatched: 6. Germline V gene lookup returns CDR1 SGHRS and CDR2 YFSETQ. CDR3 residues: CASSTGQGENEQFF. CDR3 DNA: TGCGCCAGCAGTACAGGACAGGGGGAAAATGAGCAGTTCTTC.